Below are 24 T cell receptor beta chains sequenced from a single sample in a study of cytomegalovirus exposure and HLA in healthy donors. Data came from immunoSEQ multiplex PCR; TCRdb stores just in-frame clones and leaves some out. Of around 120,000 clones in the sample, over 75% were seen once. The material sequenced was PBMCs. The receptors here all came from a woman between 18 and 29 years old in good health and CMV-seropositive.

This chain links TRBV5-1 with TRBJ2-2; the D gene is possibly TRBD1 (5 bases). V lost 0 bases, J lost 1 base, and 13 bases lay in between. The CDR3 length is 17 residues. The germline gives CDR1 SGHRS, CDR2 YFSETQ. CDR3 sequence: CASSLGPRTGNTGELFF. The CDR3 DNA sequence: TGCGCCAGCAGCTTGGGGCCGCGCACAGGGAACACCGGGGAGCTGTTTTTT.

The chain combines TRBV28 with TRBJ2-2, with unresolved D. In germline, CDR1 is MDHEN, CDR2 SYDVKM. The CDR3 extends over 18 amino acids. V was pared by 2 bases and J by 2 bases, with 18 bases between. CDR3 region: CASSLTPLLRPNTGELFF. The CDR3 DNA is TGTGCCAGCAGTTTAACCCCCCTCTTGCGGCCCAACACCGGGGAGCTGTTTTTT.

This clone came up a few times. CDR3 DNA sequence: TGCAGCGTTGAAGATCTTCCAGCGAGGCTCGGTTACACTGAAGCTTTCTTT. Protein: CSVEDLPARLGYTEAFF. The chain carries TRBV29-1 and TRBJ1-1; D is unresolved. The V gene's germline CDR1 is SQVTM and CDR2 ANQGSEA. This CDR3 region has 17 residues. The V and J ends lost 0 bases and 3 bases respectively, with 20 bases between them.

The rearrangement links TRBV19 to TRBJ2-7; TRBD1 matches 8 bases. This CDR3 is built from 15 residues. CDR1 and CDR2 from the germline V gene are LNHDA and SQIVND (reference sequence). V was clipped by 8 bases and J by 4 bases; unmatched bases: 13. DNA for the CDR3: TGTGCCAGTTCAAGACCCGGGACAGGAGTATACGAGCAGTACTTC. Its translation: CASSRPGTGVYEQYF.

This rearrangement joins TRBV2 to TRBJ1-3, with D perhaps matching TRBD1 (5 bases). Germline loops: CDR1 SNHLY, CDR2 FYNNEI. The germline V and J ends were trimmed by 7 bases and 0 bases, with 22 bases remaining between them. The CDR3 contains 18 residues. The DNA of the CDR3 is TGTGCCAGCACCCGCGGGGGGGGTAAAAGACACTCTGGAAACACCATATATTTT. Translation gives CASTRGGGKRHSGNTIYF.

The chain recombines TRBV5-1 with TRBJ2-1; 8 nucleotides match TRBD2. The CDR3 runs 17 residues. Trimming removed 4 bases from V and 1 base from J; junction bases left unmatched: 10. Germline loops: CDR1 SGHRS, CDR2 YFSETQ. The CDR3 DNA reads as TGCGCCAGCAGCGTACTATCTGCGGGGGGATCCTACAATGAGCAGTTCTTC. Protein: CASSVLSAGGSYNEQFF.

This chain links TRBV5-1 with TRBJ2-4, with a tentative D call TRBD2 (5 bases). V was clipped by 4 bases and J by 3 bases, with 11 bases between them. Germline V gives CDR1 SGHRS, CDR2 YFSETQ. This CDR3 comprises 14 residues. The DNA of the CDR3 is TGCGCCAGCAGCCTCCCTGGGAGCAAAAACATTCAGTACTTC. Its translation is CASSLPGSKNIQYF. The variable domain in full, completed from reference TRBV5-1 and TRBJ2-4, reads KAGVTQTPRYLIKTRGQQVTLSCSPISGHRSVSWYQQTPGQGLQFLFEYFSETQRNKGNFPGRFSGRQFSNSRSEMNVSTLELGDSALYLCASSLPGSKNIQYFGAGTRLSVL.

The chain has TRBV4-1 and TRBJ1-2; a weak D match, TRBD1 (6 bases). CDR1 and CDR2 from the germline V gene are MGHRA and YSYEKL. V lost 0 bases and J lost 4, with 9 bases in between. The CDR3 has 14 residues. In nucleotides, the CDR3 is TGCGCCAGCAGCCAAGAGGTGGGGGCCTATGGCTACACCTTC. Amino acid sequence: CASSQEVGAYGYTF.

V is TRBV4-2 and J is TRBJ2-1, with D tentatively TRBD2 (6 bases). The CDR3 is 12 residues long. Germline CDR1 and CDR2: LGHNA and YNFKEQ. The germline V and J ends were trimmed by 3 bases and 7 bases, with 7 bases remaining between them. The CDR3 spells CASSQEGNEQFF. The CDR3 DNA reads as TGTGCCAGCAGCCAGGAGGGTAATGAGCAGTTCTTC.

The chain has TRBV6-1 and TRBJ2-3, with a weak D call TRBD2 (7 bases). CDR3 size: 15 residues. The germline CDR1 and CDR2 sequences are MNHNS and SASEGT. Trimming stripped 5 bases from V and 5 bases from J, with 17 bases between. The CDR3 loop reads CASSRKAGAGDTQYF. CDR3 nucleotide sequence: TGTGCCAGCAGTAGAAAGGCGGGGGCCGGAGATACGCAGTATTTT.

This chain joins TRBV9 and TRBJ1-1; perhaps TRBD1 as D (6 bases). Trimming cost V 3 bases and J 4 bases, with 13 bases left between them. The CDR3 consists of 14 residues. From germline, CDR1 is SGDLS and CDR2 YYNGEE. Written as DNA, the CDR3 is TGTGCCAGCAGCGGGGGACATCGTGGCACTGAAGCTTTCTTT. It codes for CASSGGHRGTEAFF.

The rearrangement uses TRBV29-1 and TRBJ2-7, with TRBD1 as a possible D gene (5 bases). In germline, CDR1 is SQVTM, CDR2 ANQGSEA. The CDR3 runs to 13 residues. V shed 4 bases and J shed 4 bases, with 14 bases lying between them. The CDR3 coding sequence is TGCAGCGTTGGTAAGGACAAGGGTTACGAGCAGTACTTC. Protein product: CSVGKDKGYEQYF.

This clone has a handful of counts. The rearrangement joins TRBV7-8 to TRBJ2-7; 7 bases fit TRBD1. The CDR3 totals 15 residues. Germline V CDR1 and CDR2: SGHVS, FQNEAQ. V shed 3 bases, J shed 5 bases, and the junction held 10 bases outside the gene matches. CDR3 residues: CASSFTRDSRNEQYF. In DNA, the CDR3 is TGTGCCAGCAGCTTTACACGGGACAGCCGAAACGAGCAGTACTTC.

This chain joins TRBV18 and TRBJ2-2; 9 bases are shared with TRBD1. The V gene's germline CDR1 is KGHSH and CDR2 LQKENI. The CDR3 totals 15 residues. V dropped 5 bases and J dropped 3; count of bases not matched to a gene: 4. CDR3 sequence: CASSKRTGDTGELFF. CDR3 bases: TGTGCCAGCTCAAAACGGACAGGGGACACCGGGGAGCTGTTTTTT.

A remark on this clone: At one end the junction does not follow the germline gene, possibly because of a read error. The chain couples TRBV7-7 to TRBJ2-2; maybe TRBD1 (6 bases). The CDR3 covers 16 residues. Germline assignment: CDR1 SSHAT and CDR2 FNYEAQ (reference sequence). CDR3 sequence: CASSLAAGANTGELFF. The DNA for the CDR3 is TGTGCTAGCAGCTTAGCCGCAGGGGCCAACACCGGGGAGCTGTTTTTT.

As DNA, the CDR3 is TGCGCCAGCAGCTTGGGTGGCAGCGAGCAGTACTTC. Amino acid sequence: CASSLGGSEQYF. The rearrangement uses TRBV5-1 and TRBJ2-7; D gene uncertain. With 0 bases removed from V and 6 bases from J, the gap between germline ends came to 7 bases. This CDR3 has 12 amino acids. CDR1 is SGHRS and CDR2 is YFSETQ in the germline V gene.

This sequence joins TRBV6-1 and TRBJ1-1; 11 bases fit TRBD1. Germline trimming cut 5 bases from V and 6 bases from J; bases unmatched to any gene: 5. Germline assignment: CDR1 MNHNS and CDR2 SASEGT. This CDR3 has 14 amino acids. CDR3 nucleotide sequence: TGTGCCAGCAGTATAGGGACAGGGGGTGCTGAAGCTTTCTTT. Its protein product is CASSIGTGGAEAFF.

The chain employs TRBV19 and TRBJ1-4; weak D call: TRBD1 (6 bases). The CDR3 consists of 13 residues. V shed 5 bases and J shed 8 bases, with 12 bases lying between them. The germline CDR1 and CDR2 sequences are LNHDA and SQIVND (reference sequence). CDR3 in amino acids: CASSEGHPEKLFF. The CDR3 bases are TGTGCCAGTAGTGAGGGACACCCGGAAAAACTGTTTTTT.

The chain employs TRBV19 and TRBJ2-7; perhaps TRBD2 as D (6 bases). The CDR3 length is 14 residues. Trimming removed 3 bases at V and 0 bases at J, with 9 bases between. Germline loops: CDR1 LNHDA, CDR2 SQIVND (reference sequence). The CDR3 bases are TGTGCCAGTAGTATCGGGACTCACTCCTACGAGCAGTACTTC. Translated: CASSIGTHSYEQYF.

The chain combines TRBV4-1 with TRBJ1-5; D remains unclear. In germline, CDR1 is MGHRA, CDR2 YSYEKL. The CDR3 is 15 amino acids. The V end was cut by 0 bases, the J end by 5 bases, with 11 bases between. CDR3 in DNA: TGCGCCAGCAGCCAAGATGAGGGTTTCTATCAGCCCCAGCATTTT. As protein: CASSQDEGFYQPQHF.

The chain employs TRBV5-4 and TRBJ2-4; D perhaps matches TRBD1 (6 bases). The CDR3 has 15 amino acids. V gave up 4 bases and J gave up 5 bases, with 16 bases separating them. In germline, CDR1 is SGHNT, CDR2 YYREEE (reference sequence). DNA for the CDR3: TGTGCCAGCAGCGGTACCGGGACACACGAAAACATTCAGTACTTC. This gives the protein CASSGTGTHENIQYF.

The genes are TRBV7-8 and TRBJ2-1; no clear D. Germline V gene sequence: CDR1 SGHVS, CDR2 FQNEAQ. V gave up 0 bases and J gave up 8 bases, with 20 bases separating them. CDR3 length: 17 residues. The CDR3 is CASSLALGQLRLDEQFF. DNA for the CDR3: TGTGCCAGCAGCTTAGCGCTTGGCCAACTGAGACTCGATGAGCAGTTCTTC.

The chain has TRBV28 and TRBJ1-2, with 9 bases fitting TRBD1. The CDR3 sequence is 13 residues long. Trimming took 6 bases from V and 5 from J; bases not matched to a gene: 4. Germline CDR1 and CDR2: MDHEN and SYDVKM. The CDR3 loop reads CASRFGQGYGYTF. CDR3 DNA: TGTGCCAGCAGGTTCGGACAGGGGTATGGCTACACCTTC.

This chain joins TRBV7-6 and TRBJ2-7, with D perhaps TRBD2 (5 bases). The germline CDR1 and CDR2 sequences are SGHVS and FNYEAQ. The CDR3 covers 12 residues. CDR3 protein: CVALMDSYEQYF. The CDR3, as DNA: TGTGTAGCGCTGATGGACTCTTACGAGCAGTACTTC.